These 24 T cell receptor beta chains were all obtained from the same sample, sequenced in a study of cytotoxic CD8 clonotypes in ibrutinib-treated CLL. Repertoires were generated with immunoSEQ multiplex PCR, while TCRdb's copy carries only in-frame clones and drops some. Among around 310,000 clones, roughly 80% were seen once, and the ten largest hold 6.7%. The specimen was PBMCs, collected before ibrutinib treatment. All receptors come from a human donor with chronic lymphocytic leukemia.

This clone was counted only a few times. The chain employs TRBV11-2 and TRBJ2-1, with D possibly being TRBD2 (5 bases). Germline V gene data show CDR1 as SGHAT and CDR2 as FQNNGV. V lost 3 bases to trimming and J lost 9 bases, with 12 bases between them. This CDR3 region has 13 residues. DNA for the CDR3: TGTGCCAGCAGCTTTTCACTAGGCGCTGAGCAGTTCTTC. Its translation: CASSFSLGAEQFF.

The rearrangement joins TRBV30 to TRBJ1-1; D gene ambiguous. Germline values: CDR1 GTSNPN, CDR2 SVGIG (reference sequence). V was clipped by 0 bases and J by 5 bases, with 16 bases between them. The CDR3 runs 15 residues. The CDR3 DNA sequence: TGTGCCTGGAGTGTATGGCGGGAAGGAGGGACTGAAGCTTTCTTT. Protein: CAWSVWREGGTEAFF.

J is TRBJ2-1 and V is TRBV7-9, with 7 bases that match TRBD1. CDR1 and CDR2 (germline): SEHNR, FQNEAQ (reference sequence). The CDR3 spans 14 residues. Trimming at V came to 7 bases and at J to 4 bases, leaving 7 bases not matched to a gene. The CDR3 DNA is TGTGCCAGCACCCGGGACAGAGAATACAATGAGCAGTTCTTC. As protein: CASTRDREYNEQFF. The full variable domain, completed using reference TRBV7-9 and TRBJ2-1, is DTGVSQNPRHKITKRGQNVTFRCDPISEHNRLYWYRQTLGQGPEFLTYFQNEAQLEKSRLLSDRFSAERPKGSFSTLEIQRTEQGDSAMYLCASTRDREYNEQFFGPGTRLTVL.

The chain carries TRBV30 and TRBJ2-1, with TRBD2 as a possible D gene (5 bases). V lost 5 bases and J 9 bases, leaving 17 bases between the germline ends. This CDR3 has 13 amino acids. The germline gives CDR1 GTSNPN, CDR2 SVGIG (reference sequence). The CDR3 region is CAWVPTGYGEQFF. The CDR3 DNA sequence: TGTGCCTGGGTCCCTACGGGGTACGGTGAGCAGTTCTTC.

The chain combines TRBV4-2 with TRBJ2-3, with TRBD2 matching over 8 bases. V lost 4 bases to trimming and J lost 2 bases; unmatched junction nucleotides: 11. The length of the CDR3 is 17 residues. The germline CDR1 and CDR2 sequences are LGHNA and YNFKEQ. CDR3 sequence reads: CASSPLGGGGVTDTQYF. For the CDR3, the DNA is TGTGCCAGCAGCCCCCTCGGGGGGGGAGGGGTCACAGATACGCAGTATTTT.

V usage is TRBV4-3 and J usage is TRBJ2-3, with 12 positions matching TRBD2. Germline V gives CDR1 LGHNA, CDR2 YSLEER. The CDR3 consists of 16 residues. With 0 bases clipped from V and 6 bases from J, the junction kept 4 bases outside the gene matches. The CDR3 region has the DNA TGCGCCAGCAGCCAAGACACTAGCGGGAGGTGGGATACGCAGTATTTT. Encoded protein: CASSQDTSGRWDTQYF.

This chain links TRBV4-1 with TRBJ1-5; maybe TRBD1 (5 bases). V lost 0 bases to trimming and J lost 4 bases, with 13 bases between them. This CDR3 is 16 amino acids long. Germline V gene sequence: CDR1 MGHRA, CDR2 YSYEKL. The CDR3 DNA is TGCGCCAGCAGCCAAGAGGGGCAGGGCTCGAATCAGCCCCAGCATTTT. This gives the protein CASSQEGQGSNQPQHF.

In its sample, this clone was seen a few times. The chain recombines TRBV5-1 with TRBJ2-7; D unresolved. The V gene's germline CDR1 is SGHRS and CDR2 YFSETQ. There are 18 residues in the CDR3. Trimming took 4 bases from V and 4 from J, leaving 27 bases between them. This CDR3 reads CASSPTRLRTPGRYEQYF. For the CDR3, the DNA is TGCGCCAGCAGCCCAACCCGGCTCCGGACCCCCGGTAGATACGAGCAGTACTTC.

The genes are TRBV15 and TRBJ1-1, with a possible D match to TRBD1 (5 bases). The V and J ends lost 0 bases and 2 bases respectively, with 13 bases between them. The CDR3 spans 16 residues. CDR1 and CDR2 from the germline V gene are LNHNV and YYDKDF (reference sequence). The CDR3 DNA follows: TGTGCCACCAGCAGAGATCTCCCAGGGTCCAACACTGAAGCTTTCTTT. Translating gives CATSRDLPGSNTEAFF.

The chain has TRBV9 and TRBJ1-3; D perhaps matches TRBD1 (5 bases). Germline lookup yields CDR1 SGDLS and CDR2 YYNGEE. The CDR3 covers 16 residues. V gave up 4 bases and J gave up 0 bases, with 14 bases separating them. The CDR3 sequence: CASSPAWGISGNTIYF. In nucleotides, the CDR3 is TGTGCCAGCAGCCCTGCTTGGGGGATCTCTGGAAACACCATATATTTT. Based on the CDR3 plus reference TRBV9 and TRBJ1-3, the full variable domain is DSGVTQTPKHLITATGQRVTLRCSPRSGDLSVYWYQQSLDQGLQFLIQYYNGEERAKGNILERFSAQQFPDLHSELNLSSLELGDSALYFCASSPAWGISGNTIYFGEGSWLTVV.

This clone is a singleton in its sample. This chain uses TRBV2 with TRBJ2-7; the D gene is possibly TRBD2 (5 bases). Germline assignment: CDR1 SNHLY and CDR2 FYNNEI. V lost 6 bases and J 7 bases, leaving 10 bases between the germline ends. The CDR3 is 11 residues long. The DNA for the CDR3 is TGTGCCAGCAGGGACCCGGGGGAGCAGTACTTC. It yields the protein CASRDPGEQYF.

The chain recombines TRBV7-3 with TRBJ2-2, with D tentatively TRBD1 (6 bases). The CDR3 is 13 residues long. V lost 2 bases, J lost 10 bases, and 11 bases lay in between. Germline-derived CDR1 and CDR2 are SGHTA and FQGTGA. This CDR3 reads CASSLAQGKELFF. CDR3 DNA sequence: TGTGCCAGCAGCTTAGCCCAGGGGAAGGAGCTGTTTTTT.

The chain links TRBV5-1 to TRBJ2-2, with D perhaps TRBD2 (5 bases). Germline V gene lookup returns CDR1 SGHRS and CDR2 YFSETQ. Trimming stripped 0 bases from V and 4 bases from J, with 13 bases between. CDR3 size: 16 residues. CDR3 loop: CASSLGVSEITGELFF. The CDR3 DNA is TGCGCCAGCAGCTTGGGGGTTAGCGAGATCACCGGGGAGCTGTTTTTT.

The chain has TRBV9 and TRBJ2-3; 7 positions match TRBD2. Looked up from germline, CDR1 is SGDLS and CDR2 is YYNGEE. CDR3 length: 15 residues. V lost 6 bases, J lost 1 base, and 8 bases stayed unmatched. CDR3 amino acids: CASTWRERGTDTQYF. The CDR3 region has the DNA TGTGCCAGCACGTGGCGGGAGCGCGGCACAGATACGCAGTATTTT.

V and J are TRBV10-3 and TRBJ1-1; 10 bases fit TRBD1. The CDR3 runs to 13 residues. Trimming cost V 9 bases and J 3 bases; bases outside gene matches: 4. CDR1 and CDR2 from the germline V gene are ENHRY and SYGVKD. The DNA for the CDR3 is TGTGCCATACGACAGGGGGCGGACACTGAAGCTTTCTTT. This encodes CAIRQGADTEAFF.

Here the CDR3 reads CASSYRGGYEQYF. CDR3 nucleotides: TGTGCCAGCAGCTATCGGGGAGGGTACGAGCAGTACTTC. This chain links TRBV7-2 with TRBJ2-7; 7 bases map to TRBD2. Losses at the gene ends were 4 bases for V and 4 bases for J; bases not matched to a gene: 4. Germline V gene data show CDR1 as SGHTA and CDR2 as FQGNSA. The CDR3 has 13 residues.

This chain uses TRBV25-1 with TRBJ1-1, with a possible D match to TRBD1 (6 bases). The CDR3 loop spans 16 amino acids. Trimming left V 1 base short and J 1 base short, with 13 bases between. The germline gives CDR1 MGHDK, CDR2 SYGVNS. CDR3 nucleotide sequence: TGTGCCAGCAGTGAATTGAGTTCGGGACAGAACACTGAAGCTTTCTTT. Encoded protein: CASSELSSGQNTEAFF.

The chain is built from TRBV9 and TRBJ2-7; 7 bases match TRBD2. Germline V gene sequence: CDR1 SGDLS, CDR2 YYNGEE. The CDR3 covers 17 residues. V shed 0 bases and J 2 bases; nucleotides not matched to a gene: 11. CDR3 sequence reads: CASSVARGPSGPYEQYF. CDR3 coding DNA: TGTGCCAGCAGCGTAGCTCGAGGGCCTAGCGGACCCTACGAGCAGTACTTC.

The genes are TRBV11-2 and TRBJ1-1; D ambiguous. This CDR3 is built from 15 residues. Looked up from germline, CDR1 is SGHAT and CDR2 is FQNNGV. V was pared by 8 bases and J by 5 bases, with 21 bases between. The CDR3 is CASQSAGFEGTEAFF. In DNA, the CDR3 is TGTGCCAGCCAATCGGCGGGTTTCGAAGGGACTGAAGCTTTCTTT.

The chain combines TRBV5-4 with TRBJ2-3, with a tentative D call TRBD2 (5 bases). Germline V CDR1 and CDR2: SGHNT, YYREEE (reference sequence). The CDR3 sequence is 16 residues long. V lost 3 bases, J lost 1 base, and 15 bases lay in between. CDR3 bases: TGTGCCAGCAGCTCCGGGAAGACGCTCGGCACAGATACGCAGTATTTT. Translation: CASSSGKTLGTDTQYF.

CDR3 DNA: TGCGCCAGCAGAGACAGGCCCACTGAAGCTTTCTTT. Translation gives CASRDRPTEAFF. The chain uses TRBV5-1 and TRBJ1-1; tentatively, D is TRBD1 (6 bases). Germline CDR1 SGHRS, CDR2 YFSETQ. Between the trimmed V and J ends, which lost 5 bases and 4 bases, there was a span of 9 bases. The CDR3 is 12 amino acids. Full variable domain (remainder filled in from reference TRBV5-1 and TRBJ1-1): KAGVTQTPRYLIKTRGQQVTLSCSPISGHRSVSWYQQTPGQGLQFLFEYFSETQRNKGNFPGRFSGRQFSNSRSEMNVSTLELGDSALYLCASRDRPTEAFFGQGTRLTVV.

The chain couples TRBV4-2 to TRBJ2-7; TRBD2 might be the D (6 bases). The germline V gene has CDR1 LGHNA and CDR2 YNFKEQ. V lost 0 bases to trimming and J lost 3 bases, with 12 bases between them. This CDR3 has 15 amino acids. CDR3: CASSQEEGDRYEQYF. The CDR3 bases are TGTGCCAGCAGCCAAGAGGAGGGCGATCGCTACGAGCAGTACTTC.

In regard to this clone: This specimen includes other DNA sequences encoding the same CDR3. This chain connects TRBV9 to TRBJ2-1; D not resolved. V dropped 3 bases and J dropped 7 bases, with 5 bases sitting between them. The CDR3 covers 11 residues. Per the germline V gene, CDR1 is SGDLS and CDR2 is YYNGEE. This chain's CDR3 is CASSALNEQFF. CDR3 DNA: TGTGCCAGCAGCGCCCTTAATGAGCAGTTCTTC.

The V gene is TRBV5-4, the J gene TRBJ2-1, with D perhaps matching TRBD1 (6 bases). V was shortened by 2 bases and J by 8 bases, with 14 bases between the two germline ends. The CDR3 is 14 amino acids. CDR1 and CDR2 (germline): SGHNT, YYREEE (reference sequence). CDR3 in amino acids: CASSFTGIGDEQFF. In DNA form, the CDR3 reads TGTGCCAGCAGCTTTACAGGGATCGGGGATGAGCAGTTCTTC.